Listed here are 18 T cell receptor beta chains from one sample, sequenced in a study of OX40 agonist ivuxolimab in advanced cancers. Sequencing was performed with immunoSEQ multiplex PCR; in TCRdb, only in-frame clones are kept and a portion is missing. The data contain approximately 66,000 clones, about 85% of them singletons. The source was CD4+ or CD8+ T cells sorted from blood, collected in a trial of the OX40 agonist ivuxolimab. Every receptor here comes from an adult with an advanced solid tumor such as melanoma, head and neck, liver or kidney cancer.

V usage is TRBV7-6 and J usage is TRBJ2-5; TRBD2 agrees at 9 bases. The trim removed 6 bases at V and 7 bases at J, leaving 30 bases unmatched. This CDR3 comprises 21 residues. Germline V CDR1 and CDR2: SGHVS, FNYEAQ. The CDR3, as DNA: TGTGCCAGCAGGACTCCACCCCCTAGACTAGCGGAGCGTCCCGTGATAGGGACCCAGTACTTC. As protein: CASRTPPPRLAERPVIGTQYF.

This chain joins TRBV9 and TRBJ1-1, with D possibly matching TRBD1 (6 bases). Trimming stripped 4 bases from V and 1 base from J, with 14 bases between. Germline V lookup: CDR1 SGDLS, CDR2 YYNGEE. The CDR3 runs to 15 residues. CDR3 protein: CASSPQGFQNTEAFF. The CDR3 nucleotides read TGTGCCAGCAGCCCACAGGGTTTTCAGAACACTGAAGCTTTCTTT.

The chain employs TRBV25-1 and TRBJ1-1, with 9 nucleotides matching TRBD1. V was pared by 6 bases and J by 2 bases, with 7 bases of the junction left unmatched. This CDR3 contains 15 residues. Germline-derived CDR1 and CDR2 are MGHDK and SYGVNS. This chain's CDR3 is CASRRTDRGNTEAFF. CDR3 sequence (DNA): TGTGCCAGCAGAAGAACGGACAGGGGAAACACTGAAGCTTTCTTT.

The rearrangement joins TRBV2 to TRBJ2-5, with D tentatively TRBD1 (6 bases). Germline V gene data show CDR1 as SNHLY and CDR2 as FYNNEI. V lost 5 bases and J lost 1, with 11 bases in between. This CDR3 has 14 amino acids. The chain's CDR3 is CASSYQGTQETQYF. The CDR3 nucleotides read TGTGCCAGCAGTTATCAGGGGACCCAAGAGACCCAGTACTTC.

The chain is built from TRBV5-1 and TRBJ1-6, with D perhaps matching TRBD1 (6 bases). Trimming took off 4 bases at V and 7 bases at J, with 18 bases between the two ends. The CDR3 has 16 amino acids. Germline loops: CDR1 SGHRS, CDR2 YFSETQ. In DNA, the CDR3 is TGCGCCAGCAGCAAGGGTTTGCAGGGGTGGAATTCACCCCTCCACTTT. Its protein product is CASSKGLQGWNSPLHF.

The V gene is TRBV2, the J gene TRBJ1-1; TRBD1 is a possible D gene (6 bases). The V end lost 6 bases, the J end lost 1 base, and 9 bases lay between the germline ends. Per the germline V gene, CDR1 is SNHLY and CDR2 is FYNNEI. The CDR3 is made up of 13 amino acids. CDR3: CASRKGGNTEAFF. The CDR3 DNA reads as TGTGCCAGCAGGAAGGGGGGGAACACTGAAGCTTTCTTT.

The gene calls are TRBV7-8 and TRBJ2-4, with D perhaps matching TRBD1 or TRBD2 (5 bases each). V was clipped by 6 bases and J by 5 bases, with 26 bases between them. CDR1 and CDR2 (germline): SGHVS, FQNEAQ. The CDR3 spans 18 residues. CDR3 in DNA: TGTGCCAGCAGTCCTAGAGGGGCGGTTGGGGCCGTTGAAAACATTCAGTACTTC. The encoded protein is CASSPRGAVGAVENIQYF.

The chain couples TRBV7-2 to TRBJ1-5, with 7 nucleotides matching TRBD1. Germline-derived CDR1 and CDR2 are SGHTA and FQGNSA. V lost 5 bases and J lost 7; bases outside the gene matches: 8. The CDR3 extends over 14 amino acids. In DNA form, the CDR3 reads TGTGCCAGCAGCGAGGGACAGCGGCAACAGCCCCAGCATTTT. Translating it yields CASSEGQRQQPQHF. Variable domain in full (rest from reference TRBV7-2 and TRBJ1-5): GAGVSQSPSNKVTEKGKDVELRCDPISGHTALYWYRQSLGQGLEFLIYFQGNSAPDKSGLPSDRFSAERTGGSVSTLTIQRTQQEDSAVYLCASSEGQRQQPQHFGDGTRLSIL.

The V and J genes are TRBV5-1 and TRBJ2-1, with D maybe TRBD2 (5 bases). CDR1 and CDR2 from the germline V gene are SGHRS and YFSETQ. The CDR3 is 14 residues long. V was clipped by 2 bases and J by 8 bases, with 14 bases between them. The CDR3 DNA is TGCGCCAGCAGCTTTTTCGAGGGAAAGTATGAGCAGTTCTTC. It is translated as CASSFFEGKYEQFF.

This chain connects TRBV6-1 to TRBJ1-2, with D hard to call. Trimming shortened V by 7 bases and J by 8 bases, and 17 bases separated the two germline ends. This CDR3 spans 13 amino acids. Germline assignment: CDR1 MNHNS and CDR2 SASEGT. The CDR3 spells CASITDPRQGYTF. CDR3 in DNA: TGTGCCAGCATCACGGACCCGAGGCAAGGCTACACCTTC.

This clone has more than one count but fewer than ten. The CDR3 bases are TGTGCCAGCAGTTTACTCTGGGGCTCTGGGGCCAACGTCCTGACTTTC. Its protein is CASSLLWGSGANVLTF. The chain links TRBV28 to TRBJ2-6, with D unresolved. The CDR3 covers 16 residues. Germline lookup yields CDR1 MDHEN and CDR2 SYDVKM. Trimming took off 2 bases at V and 0 bases at J, with 8 bases between the two ends.

This chain uses TRBV7-2 with TRBJ2-5; 8 bases align to TRBD2. J gave up 2 bases and V 6 bases, and 8 bases lay outside the gene matches. The length of the CDR3 is 15 residues. Germline CDR1 SGHTA, CDR2 FQGNSA. CDR3 sequence reads: CASRSSGGIQETQYF. In DNA form, the CDR3 reads TGTGCCAGCAGGTCCTCGGGGGGGATTCAAGAGACCCAGTACTTC.

The rearrangement joins TRBV7-3 to TRBJ1-2; D uncertain. Germline loops: CDR1 SGHTA, CDR2 FQGTGA. V was trimmed by 7 bases and J by 3 bases, leaving 15 bases between them. The CDR3 has 14 amino acids. CDR3 nucleotide sequence: TGTGCCAGCACCAGACCCAGAGACGACTATGGCTACACCTTC. This translates into CASTRPRDDYGYTF. Looking up the rest from reference TRBV7-3 and TRBJ1-2 gives the full variable domain: GAGVSQTPSNKVTEKGKYVELRCDPISGHTALYWYRQSLGQGPEFLIYFQGTGAADDSGLPNDRFFAVRPEGSVSTLKIQRTERGDSAVYLCASTRPRDDYGYTFGSGTRLTVV.

The chain recombines TRBV30 with TRBJ2-7; D is possibly TRBD2 (5 bases). Looked up from germline, CDR1 is GTSNPN and CDR2 is SVGIG (reference sequence). The CDR3 is 13 residues long. The ends were cut back, 5 bases at V and 2 bases at J, with 13 bases in the middle. CDR3: CAWGKDGTYEQYF. Here the CDR3 DNA reads TGTGCCTGGGGAAAGGACGGGACCTACGAGCAGTACTTC.

This chain links TRBV10-3 with TRBJ2-5, with a weak D call TRBD2 (6 bases). The germline gives CDR1 ENHRY, CDR2 SYGVKD. Trimming removed 7 bases from V and 2 bases from J, with 14 bases in between. There are 14 residues in the CDR3. The CDR3 bases are TGTGCCATCAAACAATCGGGGGTGCAAGAGACCCAGTACTTC. This translates into CAIKQSGVQETQYF.

As to this clone: Different DNA sequences within this sample yield the same CDR3. The rearrangement uses TRBV7-2 and TRBJ1-1; D possibly corresponds to TRBD1 (6 bases). Germline CDR1 reads SGHTA; CDR2 reads FQGNSA. V lost 5 bases and J 5 bases, leaving 15 bases between the germline ends. The CDR3 has 14 residues. The CDR3 protein is CASSLGGRGTEAFF. The CDR3, as DNA: TGTGCCAGCAGCCTGGGGGGGCGCGGGACTGAAGCTTTCTTT.

The chain uses TRBV14 and TRBJ2-3; perhaps TRBD1 as D (5 bases). Germline-derived CDR1 and CDR2 are SGHDN and FVKESK. The CDR3 extends over 13 amino acids. V was shortened by 0 bases and J by 8 bases, with 9 bases between the two germline ends. The CDR3 DNA reads TGTGCCAGCAGCCAAGATTTAGGGGTTACGCAGTATTTT. As protein: CASSQDLGVTQYF.

This chain connects TRBV23-1 to TRBJ1-5; a possible D gene is TRBD1 (5 bases). TRBV23-1 is annotated as an ORF whose role is uncertain. Between the trimmed V and J ends, which lost 2 bases and 6 bases, there was a span of 14 bases. CDR3 length equals 15 residues. CDR3 nucleotides: TGCGCCAGCAGTCAAGCGGGGCAGGGTGGTCAGCCCCAGCATTTT. Protein: CASSQAGQGGQPQHF.